Each of the 17 T cell receptor beta chains below was sequenced from the same sample in a study of T-cell reconstitution after alpha-beta-depleted transplantation in children. The library targeted TCRbeta and was prepared with unique molecular identifiers. TCRdb used MiXCR to reprocess the PCR reads, holding one entry per CDR3 protein. The sample includes 500,000 to 600,000 distinct CDR3 sequences, around 16% of them seen just once. The source was PBMCs from the stem cell graft donor, collected from the stem cell graft. These receptors were obtained from a human donor who donated a stem cell graft to a child with acute lymphoblastic leukemia.

The chain carries TRBV7-3 and TRBJ1-5; 10 nucleotides match TRBD1. CDR1 is SGHTA, CDR2 FQGTGA, per germline. V lost 4 bases and J lost 1; bases outside the gene matches: 10. This CDR3 contains 18 residues. CDR3 sequence: CASSSPGQGFWSNQPQHF. The CDR3, as DNA: TGTGCCAGCAGCTCCCCGGGACAGGGGTTTTGGAGCAATCAGCCCCAGCATTTT.

The gene calls are TRBV20-1 and TRBJ1-2, with D possibly being TRBD1 (5 bases). Trimming removed 6 bases from V and 4 bases from J, with 18 bases in between. The CDR3 runs 14 residues. Germline V gene data show CDR1 as DFQATT and CDR2 as SNEGSKA (reference sequence). This CDR3 reads CSARPRGRAYGYTF. The CDR3 nucleotides read TGCAGTGCCAGACCACGGGGCAGGGCCTATGGCTACACCTTC.

This chain joins TRBV3-1 and TRBJ2-4; D might be TRBD2 (5 bases). The CDR3 totals 17 residues. The V gene lost 6 bases and the J gene lost 3 bases, with 21 bases spanning the gap. Germline-derived CDR1 and CDR2 are LGHDT and YNNKEL (reference sequence). The CDR3 region is CASSHGVGALIKNIQYF. CDR3 nucleotides: TGTGCCAGCAGTCACGGGGTGGGAGCCCTGATCAAAAACATTCAGTACTTC. The full variable domain, rest sourced from reference TRBV3-1 and TRBJ2-4, is DTAVSQTPKYLVTQMGNDKSIKCEQNLGHDTMYWYKQDSKKFLKIMFSYNNKELIINETVPNRFSPKSPDKAHLNLHINSLELGDSAVYFCASSHGVGALIKNIQYFGAGTRLSVL.

This sequence joins TRBV5-6 and TRBJ2-5; 7 positions match TRBD1. In germline, CDR1 is SGHDT, CDR2 YYEEEE. V shed 3 bases, J shed 0 bases, and the junction held 11 bases outside the gene matches. There are 17 residues in the CDR3. This CDR3 reads CASSSSGQVRYQETQYF. In DNA form, the CDR3 reads TGTGCCAGCAGCTCCTCTGGACAGGTCAGGTACCAAGAGACCCAGTACTTC.

This clonotype occurred many times. The chain couples TRBV29-1 to TRBJ1-2; D not resolved. The CDR3 extends over 16 amino acids. Trimming took off 1 base at V and 3 bases at J, with 18 bases between the two ends. The germline CDR1 and CDR2 sequences are SQVTM and ANQGSEA. The CDR3 here is CSVEGPGRKMDYGYTF. CDR3 DNA sequence: TGCAGCGTTGAAGGGCCTGGCAGAAAGATGGACTATGGCTACACCTTC. Based on the CDR3 plus reference TRBV29-1 and TRBJ1-2, the full variable domain is SAVISQKPSRDICQRGTSLTIQCQVDSQVTMMFWYRQQPGQSLTLIATANQGSEATYESGFVIDKFPISRPNLTFSTLTVSNMSPEDSSIYLCSVEGPGRKMDYGYTFGSGTRLTVV.

V usage is TRBV29-1 and J usage is TRBJ2-7, with D possibly TRBD1 on 6 matching bases. This CDR3 spans 10 amino acids. Germline V CDR1 and CDR2: SQVTM, ANQGSEA. V lost 3 bases, J lost 9 bases, and 9 bases lay in between. The CDR3 DNA reads as TGCAGCGTTGATCAGGGGACGCAGTACTTC. The encoded protein is CSVDQGTQYF.

This clonotype was counted between two and nine times. The J gene is TRBJ1-3, the V gene TRBV7-9; D uncertain. This CDR3 contains 16 residues. Germline lookup yields CDR1 SEHNR and CDR2 FQNEAQ (reference sequence). V lost 5 bases, J lost 0 bases, and 14 bases lay in between. CDR3 nucleotide sequence: TGTGCCAGCAGCCCCGGCGACGCGATCTCTGGAAACACCATATATTTT. It encodes CASSPGDAISGNTIYF.

This clonotype came up a few times. V gene TRBV13 combines with J gene TRBJ2-3, with 10 nucleotides matching TRBD2. From germline, CDR1 is PRHDT and CDR2 FYEKMQ (reference sequence). Germline trimming cut 6 bases from V and 8 bases from J; bases unmatched to any gene: 11. The CDR3 covers 15 residues. CDR3 loop: CASSFAGLAGVTQYF. The CDR3, as DNA: TGTGCCAGCAGTTTCGCTGGGCTAGCGGGAGTTACGCAGTATTTT.

This clonotype was picked up many times. This chain links TRBV20-1 with TRBJ1-5; D possibly corresponds to TRBD1 (6 bases). Between the trimmed V and J ends, which lost 0 bases and 3 bases, there was a span of 12 bases. This CDR3 region has 15 residues. Germline V CDR1 and CDR2: DFQATT, SNEGSKA (reference sequence). The CDR3 region is CSAREAGVVNQPQHF. The CDR3 coding sequence is TGCAGTGCTAGAGAAGCAGGGGTGGTCAATCAGCCCCAGCATTTT.

V gene TRBV5-1 combines with J gene TRBJ2-1, with TRBD1 as a possible D gene (6 bases). CDR3 length: 14 amino acids. V lost 4 bases, J lost 3 bases, and 11 bases lay in between. CDR1 and CDR2 from the germline V gene are SGHRS and YFSETQ. The CDR3 nucleotides read TGCGCCAGCAGCCTGGTGGACAGCTACAATGAGCAGTTCTTC. It is translated as CASSLVDSYNEQFF.

This clonotype showed up many times. The V gene is TRBV12-3 or TRBV12-4, the J gene TRBJ2-2; 8 positions agree with TRBD1. The CDR3 totals 15 residues. The V gene end was trimmed by 4 bases and the J gene end by 5 bases; junction bases not matched to a gene: 6. DNA of the CDR3: TGTGCCAGCAGTTCCGGACAGGGAGATACCGGGGAGCTGTTTTTT. This codes for CASSSGQGDTGELFF.

The chain has TRBV9 and TRBJ2-5; 8 bases are a match to TRBD2. The CDR3 is made up of 16 amino acids. Germline V gives CDR1 SGDLS, CDR2 YYNGEE. Unmatched junction bases numbered 5, after V lost 0 bases and J lost 1 base. The CDR3 region is CASSVGLTSAQETQYF. In nucleotides, the CDR3 is TGTGCCAGCAGCGTAGGTCTGACTAGCGCCCAAGAGACCCAGTACTTC.

The genes are TRBV19 and TRBJ2-2, with no clear D. The germline V and J ends were trimmed by 1 base and 0 bases, with 6 bases remaining between them. Germline V gene lookup returns CDR1 LNHDA and CDR2 SQIVND (reference sequence). The CDR3 runs 15 residues. CDR3 in amino acids: CASSIVAANTGELFF. The DNA for the CDR3 is TGTGCCAGTAGTATAGTAGCAGCGAACACCGGGGAGCTGTTTTTT. Combining the CDR3 with reference TRBV19 and TRBJ2-2 gives the whole variable domain DGGITQSPKYLFRKEGQNVTLSCEQNLNHDAMYWYRQDPGQGLRLIYYSQIVNDFQKGDIAEGYSVSREKKESFPLTVTSAQKNPTAFYLCASSIVAANTGELFFGEGSRLTVL.

This clonotype was seen more than once but under ten times. The gene calls are TRBV18 and TRBJ1-2; D uncertain. Trimming left V 3 bases short and J 0 bases short, with 17 bases between. Germline lookup yields CDR1 KGHSH and CDR2 LQKENI. CDR3 length: 17 amino acids. CDR3 coding DNA: TGTGCCAGCTCACCCAACACCCCGGCGGGGACTAACTATGGCTACACCTTC. The encoded protein is CASSPNTPAGTNYGYTF.

The chain employs TRBV12-3 or TRBV12-4 and TRBJ2-5; 7 bases match TRBD1. The ends lost 7 bases at V and 5 bases at J; junction bases unmatched: 4. CDR3 length equals 12 residues. The CDR3 here is CASKDRRETQYF. The DNA for the CDR3 is TGTGCCAGCAAGGACAGGCGGGAGACCCAGTACTTC.

There are a few counts of this clonotype. The chain has TRBV5-1 and TRBJ1-1; D not resolved. This CDR3 is built from 13 residues. Per germline, CDR1 SGHRS and CDR2 YFSETQ. The V and J ends lost 3 bases and 1 base respectively, with 7 bases between them. The DNA of the CDR3 is TGCGCCAGCAGCTGGGAGACGAACACTGAAGCTTTCTTT. Translating it yields CASSWETNTEAFF.

This clonotype was observed a handful of times. The J gene is TRBJ1-5, the V gene TRBV4-1, with 7 bases that match TRBD1. The length of the CDR3 is 16 residues. CDR1 and CDR2 from the germline V gene are MGHRA and YSYEKL. J was trimmed by 1 base and V by 1 base; bases with no gene match: 4. CDR3 protein: CASSQGQGGSNQPQHF. In nucleotides, the CDR3 is TGCGCCAGCAGCCAAGGACAGGGCGGGAGCAATCAGCCCCAGCATTTT.